The 18 T cell receptor beta chains listed next were all sequenced from one sample in a study of cytomegalovirus exposure and HLA in healthy donors. The PCR employed 60 Vbeta primers together with 13 Jbeta primers. Data came from immunoSEQ multiplex PCR; TCRdb stores just in-frame clones and leaves some out. The table lists approximately 160,000 clones, around four fifths of them singletons. Sequencing was carried out using PBMCs. These receptors were obtained from a girl aged 2-10 years in good health and CMV-seropositive.

CDR3 nucleotide sequence: TGCGCCAGCAGCGCGGGGTCAGGCAATCAGCCCCAGCATTTT. Amino acid sequence: CASSAGSGNQPQHF. The chain is built from TRBV5-1 and TRBJ1-5; no definite D call. V lost 4 bases to trimming and J lost 2 bases, with 10 bases between them. There are 14 residues in the CDR3. Germline V gene lookup returns CDR1 SGHRS and CDR2 YFSETQ.

V and J are TRBV13 and TRBJ2-6, with D possibly being TRBD2 (6 bases). The CDR3 consists of 15 residues. The germline CDR1 and CDR2 sequences are PRHDT and FYEKMQ (reference sequence). Trimming shortened V by 6 bases and J by 4 bases, and 13 bases separated the two germline ends. CDR3 region: CASRDGGRGANVLTF. CDR3 sequence (DNA): TGTGCCAGCAGGGATGGGGGGAGAGGGGCCAACGTCCTGACTTTC.

About this clone: One end of the junction varies from germline; a read error may be responsible. The rearrangement uses TRBV7-7 and TRBJ2-5, with 7 bases matching TRBD1. From germline, CDR1 is SSHAT and CDR2 FNYEAQ (reference sequence). The CDR3 loop spans 13 amino acids. The CDR3 here is CASSRGQEETQYF. Here the CDR3 DNA reads TGTGCTAGCAGCCGCGGACAGGAAGAGACCCAGTACTTC.

The chain has TRBV6-4 and TRBJ2-1; D is undetermined. The CDR3 is 13 residues long. The germline CDR1 and CDR2 sequences are MRHNA and SNTAGT. The V end lost 0 bases, the J end lost 5 bases, and 5 bases lay between the germline ends. CDR3 nucleotide sequence: TGTGCCAGCAGTGACTCTAGCCACAATGAGCAGTTCTTC. This encodes CASSDSSHNEQFF.

The chain employs TRBV28 and TRBJ1-5; 11 bases are shared with TRBD1. Trimming cost V 3 bases and J 5 bases; bases outside gene matches: 6. The CDR3 has 16 residues. Per the germline V gene, CDR1 is MDHEN and CDR2 is SYDVKM. CDR3 nucleotides: TGTGCCAGCAGTTTGGGGACAGGGGGGTGGTATCAGCCCCAGCATTTT. Translated: CASSLGTGGWYQPQHF. The full variable domain, in which reference TRBV28 and TRBJ1-5 provide the parts outside the CDR3, is DVKVTQSSRYLVKRTGEKVFLECVQDMDHENMFWYRQDPGLGLRLIYFSYDVKMKEKGDIPEGYSVSREKKERFSLILESASTNQTSMYLCASSLGTGGWYQPQHFGDGTRLSIL.

The V and J genes are TRBV30 and TRBJ1-2; the match to TRBD1 covers 8 bases. V gave up 0 bases and J gave up 4 bases; unmatched junction bases: 13. The CDR3 runs 17 residues. CDR1 is GTSNPN, CDR2 SVGIG, per germline (reference sequence). In DNA form, the CDR3 reads TGTGCCTGGAGTGTACGCCGAGGCAGGGGGCTTAGCTATGGCTACACCTTC. The encoded protein is CAWSVRRGRGLSYGYTF.

This clone showed up just once. The J gene is TRBJ1-2, the V gene TRBV28, with TRBD1 matching over 8 bases. V shed 8 bases and J 5 bases; nucleotides not matched to a gene: 7. CDR3 length: 13 amino acids. Germline V gene lookup returns CDR1 MDHEN and CDR2 SYDVKM. CDR3 sequence: CASGTGVNYGYTF. CDR3 nucleotides: TGTGCCAGCGGGACAGGTGTTAATTATGGCTACACCTTC.

The chain couples TRBV2 to TRBJ2-7; D perhaps matches TRBD2 (5 bases). From germline, CDR1 is SNHLY and CDR2 FYNNEI. V dropped 5 bases and J dropped 5 bases, with 25 bases sitting between them. The CDR3 runs to 17 residues. This CDR3 reads CASSFPRTSPESDEQYF. In DNA form, the CDR3 reads TGTGCCAGCAGTTTTCCTCGGACTTCCCCGGAGAGCGACGAGCAGTACTTC.

This rearrangement joins TRBV11-2 to TRBJ2-7, with D unclear. This CDR3 contains 13 residues. The V end lost 2 bases, the J end lost 2 bases, and 7 bases lay between the germline ends. The germline V gene encodes CDR1 SGHAT and CDR2 FQNNGV. As DNA, the CDR3 is TGTGCCAGCAGCTTATTTCCTACCTACGAGCAGTACTTC. Protein product: CASSLFPTYEQYF. Drawing the rest from reference TRBV11-2 and TRBJ2-7, the complete variable domain is EAGVAQSPRYKIIEKRQSVAFWCNPISGHATLYWYQQILGQGPKLLIQFQNNGVVDDSQLPKDRFSAERLKGVDSTLKIQPAKLEDSAVYLCASSLFPTYEQYFGPGTRLTVT.

The chain links TRBV29-1 to TRBJ1-4; weak D call: TRBD1 (5 bases). Trimming left V 4 bases short and J 5 bases short, with 11 bases between. Germline CDR1 is SQVTM and CDR2 is ANQGSEA. The CDR3 has 13 residues. In DNA, the CDR3 is TGCAGCGTTGTTAGACAGCAAAATGAAAAACTGTTTTTT. Translation gives CSVVRQQNEKLFF.

The V gene is TRBV6-5, the J gene TRBJ2-2; the D is unclear. This CDR3 is 16 amino acids long. Germline CDR1 MNHEY, CDR2 SVGAGI. V shed 4 bases and J shed 0 bases, with 12 bases lying between them. The CDR3 DNA sequence: TGTGCCAGCAGTTCCTTAGAAGCTCCGAACACCGGGGAGCTGTTTTTT. Protein product: CASSSLEAPNTGELFF.

The chain employs TRBV28 and TRBJ1-5; D is possibly TRBD1 (5 bases). The germline CDR1 and CDR2 sequences are MDHEN and SYDVKM. This CDR3 contains 11 residues. V shed 6 bases and J shed 5 bases, with 5 bases lying between them. CDR3 bases: TGTGCCAGCAGACAGGATCAGCCCCAGCATTTT. Its translation is CASRQDQPQHF.

The V call is TRBV28, the J call TRBJ2-2; D is possibly TRBD1 (6 bases). Deletions cut 5 bases from V and 4 bases from J, with 14 bases between. This CDR3 region has 15 residues. Per germline, CDR1 MDHEN and CDR2 SYDVKM. In DNA, the CDR3 is TGTGCCAGCAGTCCCGGACAGAGACGCACCGGGGAGCTGTTTTTT. Translating gives CASSPGQRRTGELFF.

In DNA, the CDR3 is TGTGCCAGCAGCCGGTTGCTGGGGGGACTAGCGCCCTCCCAAGAGACCCAGTACTTC. This sequence encodes CASSRLLGGLAPSQETQYF. V gene TRBV7-6 combines with J gene TRBJ2-5, with TRBD2 matching over 10 bases. Germline V gene data show CDR1 as SGHVS and CDR2 as FNYEAQ. With V trimmed by 5 bases and J by 1 base, 16 bases remained unmatched. CDR3 length: 19 amino acids.

The gene calls are TRBV2 and TRBJ1-3; TRBD1 matches 8 bases. Losses at the gene ends were 5 bases for V and 9 bases for J; bases not matched to a gene: 12. CDR1 is SNHLY, CDR2 FYNNEI, per germline. The CDR3 has 15 amino acids. The CDR3 spells CASSPQGVQGSTIYF. In DNA, the CDR3 is TGTGCCAGCAGTCCACAGGGGGTCCAGGGGAGCACCATATATTTT.

This clone was counted between two and nine times. Within the sample, other DNA sequences also encode this same CDR3. The gene calls are TRBV6-1 and TRBJ2-5, with TRBD2 matching 8 bases. The CDR3 spans 13 residues. V lost 0 bases, J lost 9 bases, and 3 bases stayed unmatched. Germline CDR1 is MNHNS and CDR2 is SASEGT. The CDR3, as DNA: TGTGCCAGCAGTGAAGCCTGGCGGGGGGCCCAGTACTTC. Its translation is CASSEAWRGAQYF.

This chain links TRBV9 with TRBJ2-3, with 10 bases matching TRBD1. CDR1 SGDLS and CDR2 YYNGEE come from the germline V gene. With V trimmed by 2 bases and J by 4 bases, 4 bases remained unmatched. The CDR3 length is 15 residues. For the CDR3, the DNA is TGTGCCAGCAGCGTGGGACAGGGGATTGCAGATACGCAGTATTTT. This sequence encodes CASSVGQGIADTQYF.

Here the CDR3 reads CASSQVSRDRVRKLFF. The CDR3 coding sequence is TGCGCCAGCAGCCAAGTGTCCCGTGACAGGGTGAGAAAACTGTTTTTT. This chain links TRBV4-1 with TRBJ1-4; 7 bases align to TRBD1. Germline trimming cut 1 base from V and 10 bases from J; bases unmatched to any gene: 12. CDR1 and CDR2 (germline): MGHRA, YSYEKL. This CDR3 region has 16 residues.